The 26 T cell receptor beta chains given below trace back to one sample, sequenced in a study of T cell repertoires in cytomegalovirus infection. TCRdb redid the calling of the reads with MiXCR, one entry per CDR3 protein. The table includes 560,000 or so distinct CDR3 sequences, 16% detected once. The sample consisted of CD8+ T cells from PBMCs. These receptors all stem from a human donor in good health (CMV status not recorded). Some clones in this sample may be carry-over from other donors' samples.

This clonotype was seen many times. This chain links TRBV7-6 with TRBJ2-5; 10 bases line up with TRBD2. The CDR3 covers 16 residues. V shed 4 bases and J 5 bases; nucleotides not matched to a gene: 10. Per the germline V gene, CDR1 is SGHVS and CDR2 is FNYEAQ. Here the CDR3 DNA reads TGTGCCAGCAGCTCCAGGACTAGCGGACCTAGGGAGACCCAGTACTTC. It codes for CASSSRTSGPRETQYF.

The sample holds many counts of this clonotype. The chain uses TRBV6-5 and TRBJ1-1; no clear D gene. CDR1 and CDR2 (germline): MNHEY, SVGAGI. CDR3 length: 13 residues. The V end lost 6 bases, the J end lost 0 bases, and 8 bases lay between the germline ends. The CDR3 here is CASRSLLNTEAFF. DNA of the CDR3: TGTGCCAGCAGAAGCCTGCTGAACACTGAAGCTTTCTTT.

This clonotype was seen repeatedly, ten times or more. This chain links TRBV12-3 or TRBV12-4 with TRBJ2-3; perhaps TRBD1 as D (6 bases). V was pared by 7 bases and J by 2 bases, with 7 bases between. The CDR3 loop spans 12 amino acids. CDR3 nucleotide sequence: TGTGCCAGCAACAGGGACACAGATACGCAGTATTTT. Protein: CASNRDTDTQYF.

V is TRBV29-1 and J is TRBJ1-4, with 9 bases identical to TRBD1. V shed 5 bases and J 2 bases; nucleotides not matched to a gene: 6. Per germline, CDR1 SQVTM and CDR2 ANQGSEA. CDR3 size: 15 residues. The CDR3 loop reads CSVPTGGTTNEKLFF. CDR3 coding DNA: TGCAGCGTTCCTACAGGGGGCACGACTAATGAAAAACTGTTTTTT.

This clonotype was detected a few times. The rearrangement joins TRBV6-5 to TRBJ2-7; tentative D call: TRBD2 (5 bases). This CDR3 spans 14 amino acids. From germline, CDR1 is MNHEY and CDR2 SVGAGI. V shed 7 bases and J shed 6 bases, with 19 bases lying between them. The CDR3 nucleotides read TGTGCCAGCAAACCAAGGACGCCTGCGGGCGAGCAGTACTTC. Its translation is CASKPRTPAGEQYF.

In this sample, this clonotype turned up many times. The chain employs TRBV19 and TRBJ2-2; D is perhaps TRBD1 (6 bases). In germline, CDR1 is LNHDA, CDR2 SQIVND (reference sequence). This CDR3 comprises 13 residues. Trimming shortened V by 6 bases and J by 7 bases, and 12 bases separated the two germline ends. CDR3 sequence: CASRTGSGGELFF. Written as DNA, the CDR3 is TGTGCCAGTAGAACAGGGTCTGGCGGGGAGCTGTTTTTT.

This chain connects TRBV20-1 to TRBJ1-5; D not resolved. The V gene's germline CDR1 is DFQATT and CDR2 SNEGSKA (reference sequence). Trimming pared 0 bases from V and 2 bases from J, leaving 11 bases between. The CDR3 has 15 amino acids. CDR3 amino acids: CSARDVGMGNQPQHF. The CDR3 DNA sequence: TGCAGTGCTAGAGATGTAGGGATGGGCAATCAGCCCCAGCATTTT.

The sample holds a few counts of this clonotype. V gene TRBV14 combines with J gene TRBJ2-7; tentatively, D is TRBD1 or TRBD2 (5 bases each). The length of the CDR3 is 17 residues. Germline V gives CDR1 SGHDN, CDR2 FVKESK. V lost 1 base, J lost 5 bases, and 21 bases lay in between. CDR3 sequence (DNA): TGTGCCAGCAGCCAAGTTCCCGGGGCCCCCATTAGGAACGAGCAGTACTTC. Its translation: CASSQVPGAPIRNEQYF.

The genes are TRBV11-2 and TRBJ1-1; unclear D gene. CDR1 is SGHAT, CDR2 FQNNGV, per germline. CDR3 size: 13 residues. V was shortened by 8 bases and J by 4 bases, with 14 bases between the two germline ends. In nucleotides, the CDR3 is TGTGCCAGCCGGCACCATGAAAGCACTGAAGCTTTCTTT. It codes for CASRHHESTEAFF.

Turning to this clonotype: It may be a read error: a sequence one base away is much more abundant. The chain combines TRBV27 with TRBJ2-7, with D unclear. This CDR3 spans 12 amino acids. CDR1 and CDR2 from the germline V gene are MNHEY and SMNVEV (reference sequence). V lost 10 bases, J lost 0 bases, and 10 bases lay in between. In nucleotides, the CDR3 is TGTGCCACCATCAGCCCCTCCTACGAGCAGTACTTC. Amino acids: CATISPSYEQYF.

The chain is built from TRBV27 and TRBJ2-5; D is undetermined. V lost 0 bases and J 2 bases, leaving 4 bases between the germline ends. This CDR3 spans 13 amino acids. Looked up from germline, CDR1 is MNHEY and CDR2 is SMNVEV (reference sequence). The CDR3, as DNA: TGTGCCAGCAGTTTATCCAGGCAAGAGACCCAGTACTTC. Its protein product is CASSLSRQETQYF.

This chain uses TRBV12-5 with TRBJ2-4; D call uncertain. The CDR3 is made up of 11 amino acids. Germline V gives CDR1 LGHNT, CDR2 FRNRAP. Trimming removed 5 bases at V and 7 bases at J, with 6 bases between. The CDR3 here is CASGPGNIQYF. DNA of the CDR3: TGTGCTAGTGGTCCCGGGAACATTCAGTACTTC.

This clonotype was detected ten times or more. The chain is built from TRBV7-9 and TRBJ1-1; tentatively, D is TRBD1 (5 bases). Per the germline V gene, CDR1 is SEHNR and CDR2 is FQNEAQ (reference sequence). The CDR3 spans 11 residues. Trimming pared 0 bases from V and 11 bases from J, leaving 7 bases between. CDR3 sequence reads: CASSLAGVAFF. CDR3 DNA: TGTGCCAGCAGCTTAGCGGGGGTTGCTTTCTTT.

V gene TRBV20-1 combines with J gene TRBJ2-1, with 12 nucleotides matching TRBD2. This CDR3 region has 16 residues. Germline loops: CDR1 DFQATT, CDR2 SNEGSKA (reference sequence). The V segment lost 0 bases and the J segment 6 bases; nucleotides outside the gene matches: 6. The CDR3 region has the DNA TGCAGTGCTAGAGATTGGACTAGCGGGGCTTCCAATGAGCAGTTCTTC. Amino acid sequence: CSARDWTSGASNEQFF.

The sample holds many counts of this clonotype. This chain joins TRBV7-3 and TRBJ2-3; 7 nucleotides line up with TRBD2. The CDR3 is 16 amino acids. CDR1 and CDR2 (germline): SGHTA, FQGTGA. J lost 5 bases, V lost 2 bases, and 10 bases had no gene match. In nucleotides, the CDR3 is TGTGCCAGCAGCTTAGTGCAGCGGGGCCAGAAAGATACGCAGTATTTT. Its translation is CASSLVQRGQKDTQYF.

This clonotype occurred a few times. The chain joins TRBV9 to TRBJ2-3, with no clear D. The CDR3 loop spans 14 amino acids. Germline V gene sequence: CDR1 SGDLS, CDR2 YYNGEE. Trimming pared 0 bases from V and 1 base from J, leaving 6 bases between. The CDR3 spells CASSVGRGTDTQYF. The DNA of the CDR3 is TGTGCCAGCAGCGTAGGAAGAGGCACAGATACGCAGTATTTT.

This clonotype showed up many times. This chain joins TRBV7-8 and TRBJ1-1; the match to TRBD1 covers 9 bases. With V trimmed by 4 bases and J by 4 bases, 7 bases remained unmatched. Germline CDR1 is SGHVS and CDR2 is FQNEAQ. The CDR3 is 15 residues long. Written as DNA, the CDR3 is TGTGCCAGCAGCTCCCAGGGACAGGGATCCACTGAAGCTTTCTTT. Translation gives CASSSQGQGSTEAFF.

The table lists this clonotype with a few counts. The J gene is TRBJ1-1, the V gene TRBV5-1; the D gene is possibly TRBD1 (6 bases). The CDR3 runs to 15 residues. The V gene's germline CDR1 is SGHRS and CDR2 YFSETQ. The V end lost 3 bases, the J end lost 1 base, and 13 bases lay between the germline ends. CDR3 residues: CASSYGLDRNTEAFF. DNA for the CDR3: TGCGCCAGCAGCTATGGCCTGGACAGGAACACTGAAGCTTTCTTT.

This clonotype was recorded many times. The chain uses TRBV11-2 and TRBJ2-5, with no clear D. Between the trimmed V and J ends, which lost 5 bases and 5 bases, there was a span of 12 bases. There are 13 residues in the CDR3. The germline CDR1 and CDR2 sequences are SGHAT and FQNNGV. The CDR3 loop reads CASSPGLGETQYF. CDR3 bases: TGTGCCAGCAGCCCCGGGCTAGGGGAGACCCAGTACTTC.

Comment on this clonotype: The conserved final phenylalanine or tryptophan is absent from the CDR3, which likely points to a read error. V usage is TRBV10-3 and J usage is TRBJ2-7; D is uncertain. CDR1 and CDR2 from the germline V gene are ENHRY and SYGVKD. The CDR3 totals 14 residues. Trimming removed 2 bases at V and 7 bases at J, with 15 bases between. The CDR3 DNA follows: TGTGCCATCAGTGAGCAGTCGCAGGCGTCGGAGCAGTACTTA. This translates into CAISEQSQASEQYL.

By share of the sample, this clonotype is medium-sized. The chain carries TRBV6-2 or TRBV6-3 and TRBJ2-7; D unresolved. Germline CDR1 and CDR2: MNHEY and SVGEGT. V was clipped by 2 bases and J by 7 bases, with 9 bases between them. The CDR3 is made up of 12 amino acids. As DNA, the CDR3 is TGTGCCAGCAGTTACCCACCTCCAGAGCAGTACTTC. Residues: CASSYPPPEQYF.

This clonotype was observed a few times. The rearrangement joins TRBV11-3 to TRBJ2-5; no clear D. The CDR3 runs to 13 residues. V was clipped by 0 bases and J by 4 bases, with 6 bases between them. Germline CDR1 and CDR2: SGHNT and YENEEA. The CDR3 sequence: CASSLDLGETQYF. The CDR3 DNA reads TGTGCCAGCAGCTTAGATTTAGGAGAGACCCAGTACTTC.

This clonotype was seen at least ten times. At one end the junction does not follow the germline gene, possibly because of a read error. The chain is built from TRBV12-3 or TRBV12-4 and TRBJ2-1; D is uncertain. This CDR3 has 13 amino acids. CDR3 coding DNA: TGTGCCAGCCTCTCCCAATACTACTATGAGCAGTTCTTC. Protein product: CASLSQYYYEQFF.

Many counts were recorded for this clonotype. The chain carries TRBV7-6 and TRBJ1-2, with D maybe TRBD1 (5 bases). CDR3 size: 13 residues. Germline V gene sequence: CDR1 SGHVS, CDR2 FNYEAQ. Trimming left V 1 base short and J 6 bases short, with 9 bases between. The CDR3 sequence: CASSLEKGNGYTF. DNA of the CDR3: TGTGCCAGCAGCTTAGAAAAGGGGAATGGCTACACCTTC.

V is TRBV19 and J is TRBJ2-7; 7 bases are a match to TRBD2. The CDR3 is 14 residues long. Germline assignment: CDR1 LNHDA and CDR2 SQIVND (reference sequence). V lost 5 bases, J lost 5 bases, and 9 bases stayed unmatched. The chain's CDR3 is CASSPGGEDHEQYF. Here the CDR3 DNA reads TGTGCCAGTAGTCCGGGAGGTGAGGACCACGAGCAGTACTTC.

A few counts support this clonotype. The CDR3 DNA is TGCGCCAGCAGTGAGTTGGGCCTGGGACAGAACATTCAGTACTTC. It yields the protein CASSELGLGQNIQYF. The genes are TRBV10-2 and TRBJ2-4; 7 bases map to TRBD1. The CDR3 has 15 residues. V shed 1 base and J 7 bases; nucleotides not matched to a gene: 7. The germline gives CDR1 WSHSY, CDR2 SAAADI.